The 23 T cell receptor beta chains reported below all come from one sample, sequenced in a study of blood T cell repertoires in COVID-19. Data came from immunoSEQ multiplex PCR; TCRdb stores just in-frame clones and leaves some out. The table lists about 190,000 clones, around nine tenths of them singletons. The sequencing input was peripheral blood. All receptors derive from a man aged 25-45 years with acute or convalescent COVID-19.

The chain is built from TRBV11-2 and TRBJ2-1; TRBD1 might be the D (5 bases). CDR1 and CDR2 (germline): SGHAT, FQNNGV. Trimming cost V 2 bases and J 2 bases, with 13 bases left between them. This CDR3 comprises 16 residues. Written as DNA, the CDR3 is TGTGCCAGCAGCTTACCAGGGTATTATCCCTACAATGAGCAGTTCTTC. It translates to CASSLPGYYPYNEQFF. The full variable domain, completed using reference TRBV11-2 and TRBJ2-1, is EAGVAQSPRYKIIEKRQSVAFWCNPISGHATLYWYQQILGQGPKLLIQFQNNGVVDDSQLPKDRFSAERLKGVDSTLKIQPAKLEDSAVYLCASSLPGYYPYNEQFFGPGTRLTVL.

CDR3: CASSQDPQGVYEQYF. The CDR3 DNA is TGCGCCAGCAGCCAAGATCCCCAGGGCGTCTACGAGCAGTACTTC. V and J are TRBV4-1 and TRBJ2-7; tentatively, D is TRBD1 (5 bases). The ends were cut back, 0 bases at V and 3 bases at J, with 12 bases in the middle. CDR3 length: 15 residues. Germline CDR1 MGHRA, CDR2 YSYEKL.

The chain recombines TRBV5-1 with TRBJ2-1; the D is unclear. Per the germline V gene, CDR1 is SGHRS and CDR2 is YFSETQ. Trimming removed 2 bases from V and 2 bases from J, with 8 bases in between. CDR3 length: 14 amino acids. In nucleotides, the CDR3 is TGCGCCAGCAGCTTTCCTACGGCCTACAATGAGCAGTTCTTC. This encodes CASSFPTAYNEQFF. The full variable domain, its missing parts supplied by reference TRBV5-1 and TRBJ2-1, is KAGVTQTPRYLIKTRGQQVTLSCSPISGHRSVSWYQQTPGQGLQFLFEYFSETQRNKGNFPGRFSGRQFSNSRSEMNVSTLELGDSALYLCASSFPTAYNEQFFGPGTRLTVL.

CDR3 amino acids: CASSEVGTSTLGTQYF. The DNA for the CDR3 is TGTGCCAGCAGTGAAGTAGGGACTAGTACCTTAGGTACGCAGTATTTT. This chain links TRBV6-1 with TRBJ2-3, with TRBD2 matching 8 bases. The V gene end was trimmed by 1 base and the J gene end by 8 bases; junction bases not matched to a gene: 11. The CDR3 totals 16 residues. Germline V gene sequence: CDR1 MNHNS, CDR2 SASEGT.

The chain links TRBV5-1 to TRBJ1-4, with 7 bases fitting TRBD1. V shed 2 bases and J 3 bases; nucleotides not matched to a gene: 7. CDR1 and CDR2 (germline): SGHRS, YFSETQ. The length of the CDR3 is 16 residues. The CDR3 DNA sequence: TGCGCCAGCAGCTTACTACAGGGGATGCCTAATGAAAAACTGTTTTTT. It translates to CASSLLQGMPNEKLFF.

Only a few counts were recorded for this clone. The chain links TRBV5-4 to TRBJ1-2; the match to TRBD1 covers 7 bases. Germline CDR1 is SGHNT and CDR2 is YYREEE (reference sequence). Trimming cost V 4 bases and J 8 bases; bases outside gene matches: 8. This CDR3 has 13 amino acids. CDR3 in amino acids: CASSPDRAGGYTF. Written as DNA, the CDR3 is TGTGCCAGCAGCCCAGACAGGGCTGGCGGCTACACCTTC.

This chain joins TRBV28 and TRBJ2-5, with D possibly being TRBD2 (5 bases). Germline CDR1 and CDR2: MDHEN and SYDVKM. The CDR3 covers 15 residues. The V and J ends lost 1 base and 2 bases respectively, with 11 bases between them. CDR3 nucleotides: TGTGCCAGCAGTTTATTGACTGCGGGTCAAGAGACCCAGTACTTC. It yields the protein CASSLLTAGQETQYF.

V is TRBV7-2 and J is TRBJ1-6; no firm D call. The germline V and J ends were trimmed by 1 base and 4 bases, with 8 bases remaining between them. Germline CDR1 SGHTA, CDR2 FQGNSA. This CDR3 has 15 residues. CDR3 sequence reads: CASSLGGPYNSPLHF. The CDR3 DNA follows: TGTGCCAGCAGCTTAGGAGGTCCTTATAATTCACCCCTCCACTTT. Filled out from reference TRBV7-2 and TRBJ1-6, the complete variable domain reads GAGVSQSPSNKVTEKGKDVELRCDPISGHTALYWYRQSLGQGLEFLIYFQGNSAPDKSGLPSDRFSAERTGGSVSTLTIQRTQQEDSAVYLCASSLGGPYNSPLHFGNGTRLTVT.

The rearrangement uses TRBV6-5 and TRBJ1-2; 7 bases align to TRBD1. The CDR3 runs to 13 residues. Germline lookup yields CDR1 MNHEY and CDR2 SVGAGI. The V segment lost 10 bases and the J segment 4 bases; nucleotides outside the gene matches: 9. CDR3 DNA: TGTGCCACCAGGGACAGTTCCTTCTATGGCTACACCTTC. Translation: CATRDSSFYGYTF.

This sequence joins TRBV7-8 and TRBJ1-2; D gene unclear. Trimming took off 1 base at V and 6 bases at J, with 18 bases between the two ends. Germline CDR1 is SGHVS and CDR2 is FQNEAQ. The CDR3 is 16 amino acids. CDR3 in DNA: TGTGCCAGCAGCTTAGGTCTTTCGGCAGGACTAGATGGCTACACCTTC. This translates into CASSLGLSAGLDGYTF.

The chain couples TRBV6-5 to TRBJ2-1; D is ambiguous. The germline V and J ends were trimmed by 8 bases and 0 bases, with 14 bases remaining between them. The CDR3 is 15 residues long. The germline V gene has CDR1 MNHEY and CDR2 SVGAGI. The DNA of the CDR3 is TGTGCCAGCCTAGAAAGGTTGAGCTCCTACAATGAGCAGTTCTTC. Its translation is CASLERLSSYNEQFF.

This clone was counted once. This chain connects TRBV5-1 to TRBJ2-2; unclear D gene. The CDR3 has 14 amino acids. V was trimmed by 2 bases and J by 6 bases, leaving 11 bases between them. Looked up from germline, CDR1 is SGHRS and CDR2 is YFSETQ. The CDR3 DNA follows: TGCGCCAGCAGCTTACCGCGTCCCCCCGGGGAGCTGTTTTTT. This sequence encodes CASSLPRPPGELFF.

This chain connects TRBV6-1 to TRBJ2-7; D is perhaps TRBD1 (6 bases). This CDR3 has 15 residues. The germline V and J ends were trimmed by 1 base and 1 base, with 11 bases remaining between them. In germline, CDR1 is MNHNS, CDR2 SASEGT. CDR3 region: CASSEVGTGSYEQYF. CDR3 nucleotides: TGTGCCAGCAGTGAAGTCGGTACAGGGTCCTACGAGCAGTACTTC.

The chain links TRBV28 to TRBJ1-6; unclear D gene. Trimming shortened V by 1 base and J by 8 bases, and 3 bases separated the two germline ends. There are 12 residues in the CDR3. Germline values: CDR1 MDHEN, CDR2 SYDVKM. The chain's CDR3 is CASSLLYSPLHF. DNA of the CDR3: TGTGCCAGCAGTTTATTATATTCACCCCTCCACTTT.

This rearrangement joins TRBV3-1 (or the pseudogene TRBV3-2) to TRBJ2-5; 7 bases are shared with TRBD1. This CDR3 is built from 14 residues. Trimming removed 6 bases from V and 2 bases from J; junction bases left unmatched: 6. CDR1 LGHDT and CDR2 YNNKEL come from the germline V gene (reference sequence). CDR3 region: CASRKLTGQETQYF. CDR3 DNA sequence: TGTGCCAGCAGGAAATTGACAGGGCAAGAGACCCAGTACTTC.

This clone was recorded once. This chain's CDR3 is CASGYGTGSYEQYF. The CDR3 bases are TGCGCCAGCGGTTACGGGACAGGCTCCTACGAGCAGTACTTC. The chain joins TRBV5-1 to TRBJ2-7; 8 positions agree with TRBD1. The V gene's germline CDR1 is SGHRS and CDR2 YFSETQ. V lost 7 bases and J lost 0; bases outside the gene matches: 6. The CDR3 contains 14 residues. Combining the CDR3 with reference TRBV5-1 and TRBJ2-7 gives the whole variable domain KAGVTQTPRYLIKTRGQQVTLSCSPISGHRSVSWYQQTPGQGLQFLFEYFSETQRNKGNFPGRFSGRQFSNSRSEMNVSTLELGDSALYLCASGYGTGSYEQYFGPGTRLTVT.

The chain couples TRBV9 to TRBJ2-7; 7 nucleotides align to TRBD1. V dropped 4 bases and J dropped 4; count of bases not matched to a gene: 11. The CDR3 covers 15 residues. The germline V gene has CDR1 SGDLS and CDR2 YYNGEE. The CDR3 sequence is CASSPGQTSLYEQYF. For the CDR3, the DNA is TGTGCCAGCAGCCCGGGACAGACGAGCCTTTACGAGCAGTACTTC. The full variable domain, completed using reference TRBV9 and TRBJ2-7, is DSGVTQTPKHLITATGQRVTLRCSPRSGDLSVYWYQQSLDQGLQFLIQYYNGEERAKGNILERFSAQQFPDLHSELNLSSLELGDSALYFCASSPGQTSLYEQYFGPGTRLTVT.

J is TRBJ1-5 and V is TRBV20-1; D may be TRBD1 (5 bases). V was shortened by 3 bases and J by 4 bases, with 10 bases between the two germline ends. Germline assignment: CDR1 DFQATT and CDR2 SNEGSKA (reference sequence). This CDR3 has 13 residues. CDR3 region: CSASGGVNQPQHF. For the CDR3, the DNA is TGCAGTGCTAGTGGGGGGGTTAATCAGCCCCAGCATTTT.

The chain's CDR3 is CASNDKAGTDYGYTF. The CDR3 DNA reads TGTGCCAGTAATGATAAGGCAGGGACAGACTATGGCTACACCTTC. The V call is TRBV19, the J call TRBJ1-2, with TRBD1 matching over 7 bases. J was trimmed by 3 bases and V by 7 bases; bases with no gene match: 11. Germline V gene lookup returns CDR1 LNHDA and CDR2 SQIVND (reference sequence). The CDR3 totals 15 residues.

V and J are TRBV10-3 and TRBJ2-7; 15 bases fit TRBD2. Trimming took 4 bases from V and 2 from J; bases not matched to a gene: 9. CDR1 and CDR2 from the germline V gene are ENHRY and SYGVKD. The CDR3 runs to 18 residues. The CDR3 loop reads CAISGQGGTSGRTYEQYF. Here the CDR3 DNA reads TGTGCCATCAGTGGACAGGGGGGGACTAGCGGGAGGACCTACGAGCAGTACTTC.

This CDR3 is CASSPYSLGGEQYF. CDR3 nucleotides: TGTGCCAGCAGCCCATATTCCTTGGGAGGCGAGCAGTACTTC. The chain links TRBV7-3 to TRBJ2-7; D possibly corresponds to TRBD2 (6 bases). The CDR3 runs 14 residues. Germline V gene lookup returns CDR1 SGHTA and CDR2 FQGTGA. The V end lost 5 bases, the J end lost 6 bases, and 17 bases lay between the germline ends.

The genes are TRBV4-1 and TRBJ2-3; 9 bases match TRBD2. The J segment lost 0 bases and the V segment lost 0 bases, leaving 13 bases of the junction unmatched. CDR3 size: 20 residues. CDR1 is MGHRA and CDR2 is YSYEKL in the germline V gene. The CDR3 DNA sequence: TGCGCCAGCAGCCAAGAACGGAGAGCGGGGGGCACCACTAGCACAGATACGCAGTATTTT. Amino acid sequence: CASSQERRAGGTTSTDTQYF.

The V and J genes are TRBV3-1 (or the pseudogene TRBV3-2) and TRBJ2-7, with 8 positions matching TRBD2. V lost 6 bases, J lost 3 bases, and 10 bases stayed unmatched. Germline lookup yields CDR1 LGHDT and CDR2 YNNKEL (reference sequence). The CDR3 consists of 15 residues. CDR3 DNA sequence: TGTGCCAGCAGTCCCGATCGGGGGGGGGACTACGAGCAGTACTTC. It yields the protein CASSPDRGGDYEQYF.